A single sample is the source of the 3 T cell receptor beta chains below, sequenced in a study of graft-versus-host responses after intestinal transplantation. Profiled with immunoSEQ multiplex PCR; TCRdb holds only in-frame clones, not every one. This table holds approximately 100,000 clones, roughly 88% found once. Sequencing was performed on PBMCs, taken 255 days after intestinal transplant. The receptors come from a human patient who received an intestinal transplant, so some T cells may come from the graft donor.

This CDR3 is CASSPTWTGEFTEAFF. The CDR3 DNA is TGTGCCAGCAGCCCTACTTGGACAGGGGAATTCACTGAAGCTTTCTTT. The chain combines TRBV5-5 with TRBJ1-1, with 9 bases lining up with TRBD1. With V trimmed by 4 bases and J by 4 bases, 11 bases remained unmatched. CDR1 and CDR2 from the germline V gene are SGHKS and YYEKEE (reference sequence). The CDR3 runs 16 residues.

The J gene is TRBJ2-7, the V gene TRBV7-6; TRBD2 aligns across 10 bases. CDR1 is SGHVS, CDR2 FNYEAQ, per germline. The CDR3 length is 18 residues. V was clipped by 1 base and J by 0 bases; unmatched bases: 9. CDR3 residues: CASSLEAGGSRSSYEQYF. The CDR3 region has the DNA TGTGCCAGCAGCTTAGAAGCGGGGGGGTCCCGAAGCTCCTACGAGCAGTACTTC.

The CDR3 DNA reads as TGTGCCAGCAGTCGGGGAGGGCCCGGGCAGGAGACCCAGTACTTC. It translates to CASSRGGPGQETQYF. The rearrangement joins TRBV7-2 to TRBJ2-5, with TRBD2 matching 7 bases. The germline CDR1 and CDR2 sequences are SGHTA and FQGNSA. The V and J ends lost 6 bases and 5 bases, in that order; junction bases with no gene match: 12. This CDR3 contains 15 residues.